A single sample gave rise to the 25 T cell receptor beta chains below, sequenced in a study of CD8 T cells in ankylosing spondylitis. A single record per CDR3 protein comes from TCRdb applying MiXCR to the 5' RACE reads. In the table there are around 300,000 distinct CDR3 sequences, 14% to 15% of which are singletons. The sequencing input was blood, either unsorted or a sorted T cell fraction (not recorded which). The receptors shown here come from a male donor with ankylosing spondylitis or in good health (not recorded which).

This clonotype was seen a handful of times. The CDR3, as DNA: TGTGCCAGCAGTTTTACCGGGACAGGGATCGCCTACGAGCAGTACTTC. This codes for CASSFTGTGIAYEQYF. V is TRBV28 and J is TRBJ2-7; 9 bases match TRBD1. V gave up 3 bases and J gave up 2 bases; unmatched junction bases: 8. This CDR3 has 16 amino acids. From germline, CDR1 is MDHEN and CDR2 SYDVKM.

The chain is built from TRBV20-1 and TRBJ2-5; D remains ambiguous. The V gene lost 5 bases and the J gene lost 2 bases, with 6 bases spanning the gap. This CDR3 contains 11 residues. Germline CDR1 reads DFQATT; CDR2 reads SNEGSKA (reference sequence). Here the CDR3 reads CSADGQETQYF. DNA of the CDR3: TGCAGTGCTGACGGTCAAGAGACCCAGTACTTC.

The table lists this clonotype with a few counts. The chain joins TRBV9 to TRBJ2-7; 7 bases are a match to TRBD2. Germline V lookup: CDR1 SGDLS, CDR2 YYNGEE. The junction had 16 bases not matched to a gene; V was cut back by 3 bases and J by 7 bases. CDR3 length equals 16 residues. The CDR3, as DNA: TGTGCCAGCAGCGGGGGGGGTTTCAGACCTAATGGGGAGCAGTACTTC. Residues: CASSGGGFRPNGEQYF.

This clonotype was counted between two and nine times. The rearrangement uses TRBV11-3 and TRBJ2-5, with TRBD1 as a possible D gene (5 bases). The germline CDR1 and CDR2 sequences are SGHNT and YENEEA. The CDR3 runs 17 residues. V lost 4 bases and J 0 bases, leaving 18 bases between the germline ends. This CDR3 is CASSYGLDSGYQETQYF. DNA for the CDR3: TGTGCCAGCAGCTATGGCCTAGATTCAGGGTACCAAGAGACCCAGTACTTC.

The chain has TRBV25-1 and TRBJ2-7; 7 bases are shared with TRBD1. Germline loops: CDR1 MGHDK, CDR2 SYGVNS. The J segment lost 3 bases and the V segment lost 4 bases, leaving 9 bases of the junction unmatched. This CDR3 region has 15 residues. The CDR3 protein is CASSGPGQFFYEQYF. In nucleotides, the CDR3 is TGTGCCAGCAGTGGACCGGGACAGTTCTTCTACGAGCAGTACTTC.

This clonotype has just a few counts. This chain uses TRBV4-1 with TRBJ1-2; no clear D. Trimming removed 1 base from V and 6 bases from J, with 12 bases in between. In germline, CDR1 is MGHRA, CDR2 YSYEKL. CDR3 length: 14 amino acids. CDR3 protein: CASSQVLGRDGYTF. The CDR3 DNA reads TGCGCCAGCAGCCAAGTCTTAGGCCGGGATGGCTACACCTTC.

In regard to this clonotype: One end of the junction varies from germline; a read error may be responsible. The gene calls are TRBV12-3 or TRBV12-4 and TRBJ2-7, with 9 bases matching TRBD2. This CDR3 spans 18 amino acids. This CDR3 is CASTKGQARGGRAYEQYF. CDR3 bases: TGTGCAAGCACCAAGGGGCAGGCGAGGGGCGGGAGGGCCTACGAGCAGTACTTC.

This chain uses TRBV19 with TRBJ2-6, with 7 positions matching TRBD1. Germline CDR1 and CDR2: LNHDA and SQIVND (reference sequence). V trimming: 7 bases; J trimming: 0 bases; junction bases outside the gene matches: 12. The CDR3 has 18 residues. The CDR3 reads CASNSLTGSYSGANVLTF. The CDR3 nucleotides are TGTGCCAGTAATTCTTTGACAGGGAGTTACTCTGGGGCCAACGTCCTGACTTTC.

This clonotype was picked up a small number of times. The J gene is TRBJ2-1, the V gene TRBV20-1; 8 bases are shared with TRBD2. The CDR3 runs 13 residues. Trimming removed 1 base from V and 5 bases from J; junction bases left unmatched: 1. The germline gives CDR1 DFQATT, CDR2 SNEGSKA (reference sequence). This CDR3 reads CSARGAGDNEQFF. The DNA for the CDR3 is TGCAGTGCTAGAGGAGCGGGAGACAATGAGCAGTTCTTC.

This rearrangement joins TRBV10-3 to TRBJ2-7; D call uncertain. The CDR3 is 12 residues long. The germline gives CDR1 ENHRY, CDR2 SYGVKD. The V end lost 10 bases, the J end lost 6 bases, and 16 bases lay between the germline ends. CDR3 sequence: CARGGVASEQYF. CDR3 nucleotide sequence: TGTGCCAGAGGTGGAGTAGCCTCCGAGCAGTACTTC.

The rearrangement uses TRBV10-2 and TRBJ2-4; D unresolved. This CDR3 spans 12 amino acids. Trimming removed 8 bases at V and 6 bases at J, with 11 bases between. Germline CDR1 WSHSY, CDR2 SAAADI. DNA of the CDR3: TGCGCCAGCCATGGCCCGGGAAACATTCAGTACTTC. Amino acids: CASHGPGNIQYF.

The V call is TRBV20-1, the J call TRBJ2-1; D is unresolved. The V and J ends lost 0 bases and 2 bases respectively, with 14 bases between them. CDR1 and CDR2 from the germline V gene are DFQATT and SNEGSKA (reference sequence). This CDR3 contains 16 residues. Here the CDR3 reads CSARDQIDRAYNEQFF. The CDR3 bases are TGCAGTGCTAGAGATCAAATAGATCGCGCCTACAATGAGCAGTTCTTC.

This clonotype was recorded at least ten times. The chain recombines TRBV12-3 or TRBV12-4 with TRBJ1-1; D ambiguous. The V end lost 3 bases, the J end lost 6 bases, and 8 bases lay between the germline ends. This CDR3 is built from 12 residues. The CDR3 bases are TGTGCCAGCAGTTTGGACCGTGCTGAAGCTTTCTTT. Translated, it gives CASSLDRAEAFF.

This clonotype was detected a few times. The chain joins TRBV5-1 to TRBJ1-4, with D unresolved. The germline V gene encodes CDR1 SGHRS and CDR2 YFSETQ. Trimming stripped 1 base from V and 8 bases from J, with 6 bases between. The CDR3 runs to 12 residues. The CDR3 region has the DNA TGCGCCAGCAGCTTGACACGAGAAAAACTGTTTTTT. This gives the protein CASSLTREKLFF.

This chain links TRBV7-2 with TRBJ2-3; TRBD2 matches at 7 bases. J gave up 6 bases and V 3 bases, and 6 bases lay outside the gene matches. CDR3 length: 14 residues. Germline V lookup: CDR1 SGHTA, CDR2 FQGNSA. The CDR3, as DNA: TGTGCCAGCAGCTTTGGCGGGAGCGGGGATACGCAGTATTTT. It encodes CASSFGGSGDTQYF. Based on the CDR3 plus reference TRBV7-2 and TRBJ2-3, the full variable domain is GAGVSQSPSNKVTEKGKDVELRCDPISGHTALYWYRQSLGQGLEFLIYFQGNSAPDKSGLPSDRFSAERTGGSVSTLTIQRTQQEDSAVYLCASSFGGSGDTQYFGPGTRLTVL.

The chain combines TRBV11-2 with TRBJ2-3; the D gene is possibly TRBD2 (6 bases). Germline V gives CDR1 SGHAT, CDR2 FQNNGV. V lost 5 bases and J 8 bases, leaving 17 bases between the germline ends. The length of the CDR3 is 14 residues. The CDR3 region is CASSPLDGGGTQYF. CDR3 coding DNA: TGTGCCAGCAGCCCCCTGGACGGGGGAGGTACGCAGTATTTT.

This sequence joins TRBV12-3 or TRBV12-4 and TRBJ2-7; weak D call: TRBD2 (6 bases). This CDR3 is 14 amino acids long. The V gene lost 0 bases and the J gene lost 5 bases, with 11 bases spanning the gap. CDR3 amino acids: CASSLALGGNEQYF. As DNA, the CDR3 is TGTGCCAGCAGTTTAGCGCTTGGAGGGAACGAGCAGTACTTC.

This chain links TRBV6-1 with TRBJ1-2, with D uncertain. V lost 2 bases and J 7 bases, leaving 8 bases between the germline ends. The CDR3 length is 12 residues. Germline V gene sequence: CDR1 MNHNS, CDR2 SASEGT. CDR3: CASSEIRAGYTF. In nucleotides, the CDR3 is TGTGCCAGCAGTGAAATACGTGCTGGCTACACCTTC.

V usage is TRBV21-1 and J usage is TRBJ2-2; the DNA was not compared with TRBD1, the D call given in the table. TRBV21-1 is an annotated pseudogene. This CDR3 spans 18 amino acids. CDR3 sequence: CASSKGKGLPGVTGELFF. CDR3 in DNA: TGTGCCAGCAGCAAAGGAAAAGGCTTGCCGGGGGTTACCGGGGAGCTGTTTTTT.

V and J are TRBV20-1 and TRBJ2-4; 10 bases fit TRBD2. The germline CDR1 and CDR2 sequences are DFQATT and SNEGSKA (reference sequence). V lost 6 bases, J lost 8 bases, and 7 bases stayed unmatched. The CDR3 is made up of 13 amino acids. The CDR3: CSATTSGWHIQYF. Here the CDR3 DNA reads TGCAGTGCCACGACTAGCGGGTGGCACATTCAGTACTTC.

This chain uses TRBV5-6 with TRBJ2-5; 7 bases match TRBD1. CDR1 is SGHDT and CDR2 is YYEEEE in the germline V gene. This CDR3 is 15 amino acids long. The V and J ends lost 4 bases and 4 bases, in that order; junction bases with no gene match: 10. The CDR3 DNA reads as TGTGCCAGCAGCAGCGACAGGGTCTTCGGAGAGACCCAGTACTTC. As protein: CASSSDRVFGETQYF.

This clonotype was detected a few times. The rearrangement joins TRBV7-9 to TRBJ1-1, with TRBD1 matching over 7 bases. J was trimmed by 0 bases and V by 4 bases; bases with no gene match: 2. Germline CDR1 SEHNR, CDR2 FQNEAQ (reference sequence). The CDR3 has 14 residues. For the CDR3, the DNA is TGTGCCAGCAGCTCGGACAGGATGAACACTGAAGCTTTCTTT. It yields the protein CASSSDRMNTEAFF. The whole variable domain, filled in from reference TRBV7-9 and TRBJ1-1, reads DTGVSQNPRHKITKRGQNVTFRCDPISEHNRLYWYRQTLGQGPEFLTYFQNEAQLEKSRLLSDRFSAERPKGSFSTLEIQRTEQGDSAMYLCASSSDRMNTEAFFGQGTRLTVV.

V is TRBV10-3 and J is TRBJ2-7; 8 bases map to TRBD2. CDR3 length equals 15 residues. After removal of 3 bases from V and 4 bases from J, the junction contained 8 bases not matched to a gene. Per germline, CDR1 ENHRY and CDR2 SYGVKD. The CDR3 DNA reads TGTGCCATCAGTGATAGTAGCGGGGCTCCATACGAGCAGTACTTC. It is translated as CAISDSSGAPYEQYF.

Worth noting for this clonotype: One end of the junction is discordant with germline, which a read error may explain. This chain joins TRBV9 and TRBJ2-5; the match to TRBD1 covers 8 bases. The germline V gene has CDR1 SGDLS and CDR2 YYNGEE. The CDR3 covers 14 residues. The CDR3 DNA reads TGTTCCAGCAGCCACGGGACAGGTGACGAGACCCAGTACTTC. Translating it yields CSSSHGTGDETQYF.

The chain recombines TRBV29-1 with TRBJ1-2; possibly TRBD1 for D (5 bases). V lost 6 bases and J lost 4, with 15 bases in between. This CDR3 is built from 13 residues. Germline V gene data show CDR1 as SQVTM and CDR2 as ANQGSEA. This CDR3 is CSVTTGGAYGYTF. DNA for the CDR3: TGCAGCGTCACAACCGGAGGGGCCTATGGCTACACCTTC.